In this sample, the clone carrying this T cell receptor (beta chain) turned up a few times. Its antigen is unidentified. The data were obtained in a study of response to subunit inactivated influenza vaccine. Study-level points and caveats: Authors suggested few new T cells are recruited by each seasonal influenza vaccination.

TCRdb independently ran MiXCR on the RT-PCR reads; one entry per CDR3 protein. The sample has about 780,000 distinct CDR3 sequences; roughly 18% are singletons. Trimming stripped 1 base from V and 7 bases from J, with 11 bases between. From germline, CDR1 is MNHNS and CDR2 SASEGT. CDR3 size: 14 residues. The TCR sequence derives from a man aged 45-65 years who received an inactivated influenza vaccine. The sequenced sample was PBMCs from blood, obtained about 5 days after vaccination. The V call is TRBV6-1, the J call TRBJ1-5; D not resolved. The DNA of the CDR3 is TGTGCCAGCAGTGAAGGGGCTCCGGGCCAGCCCCAGCATTTT. This codes for CASSEGAPGQPQHF.